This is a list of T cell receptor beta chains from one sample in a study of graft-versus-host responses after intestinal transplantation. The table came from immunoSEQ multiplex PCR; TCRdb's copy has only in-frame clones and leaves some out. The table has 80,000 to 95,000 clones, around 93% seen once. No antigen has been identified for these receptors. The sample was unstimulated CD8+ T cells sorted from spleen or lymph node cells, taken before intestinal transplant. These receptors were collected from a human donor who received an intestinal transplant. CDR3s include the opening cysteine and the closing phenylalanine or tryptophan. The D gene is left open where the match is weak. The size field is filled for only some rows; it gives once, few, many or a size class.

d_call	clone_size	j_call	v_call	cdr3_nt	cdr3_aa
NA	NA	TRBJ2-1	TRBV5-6	TGTGCCAGCAGCTTTAACGGGAATGAGCAGTTCTTC	CASSFNGNEQFF
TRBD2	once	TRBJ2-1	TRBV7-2	TGTGCCAGCAGCTTAGTCGGGGGACTAGCGGGGGGATTTTATGAGCAGTTCTTC	CASSLVGGLAGGFYEQFF
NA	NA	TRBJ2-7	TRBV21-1	TGTGCCAGCAGCAAAAAGGTAGGGGCTAGCGGGCCTTACTACGAGCAGTACTTC	CASSKKVGASGPYYEQYF
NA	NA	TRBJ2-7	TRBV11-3	TGTGCCAGCAGCTCGGACAGCTCCTACGAGCAGTACTTC	CASSSDSSYEQYF
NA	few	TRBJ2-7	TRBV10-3	TGTGCCATCAGCGACAGTAGCTCCTACGAGCAGTACTTC	CAISDSSSYEQYF
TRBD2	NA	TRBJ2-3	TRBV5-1	TGCGCCAGCAGCTTACTAGCGGCCAACCCGGGCTCTAGCACAGATACGCAGTATTTT	CASSLLAANPGSSTDTQYF
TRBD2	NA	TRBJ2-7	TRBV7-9	TGTGCCAGCAGCTCTGGACTAGCGGGGGCCTACGAGCAGTACTTC	CASSSGLAGAYEQYF
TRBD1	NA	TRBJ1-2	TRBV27	TGTGCCAGCAGTTTATTAGGGCAGGGGGATCAGGATGGCTACACCTTC	CASSLLGQGDQDGYTF
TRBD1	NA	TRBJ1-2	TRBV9	TGTGCCAGCAGCCATTCGGGACACCGCCCGGGACAGTATAACTATGGCTACACCTTC	CASSHSGHRPGQYNYGYTF
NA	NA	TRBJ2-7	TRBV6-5	TGTGCCAGCAGTGGCTACTTGGACAGCTCCTACGAGCAGTACTTC	CASSGYLDSSYEQYF
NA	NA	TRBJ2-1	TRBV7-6	TGTGCCAGCAGCCAGTATACCGGGGGGCCAGCCTACAATGAGCAGTTCTTC	CASSQYTGGPAYNEQFF
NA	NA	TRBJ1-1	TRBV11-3	TGTGCCAGCAGCGATACATTAAACACTGAAGCTTTCTTT	CASSDTLNTEAFF
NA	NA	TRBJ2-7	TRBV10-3	TGTGCCATCAGTGAGGAGGGAGTGCCGACCTACGAGCAGTACTTC	CAISEEGVPTYEQYF
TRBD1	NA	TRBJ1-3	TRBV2	TGTGCCAGCAGTGAAGTAAAGGACAGGGGGCACACCATATATTTT	CASSEVKDRGHTIYF
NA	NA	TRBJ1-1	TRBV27	TGTGCCAGCAGTTTATCGGTCCAGGGAAACACTGAAGCTTTCTTT	CASSLSVQGNTEAFF
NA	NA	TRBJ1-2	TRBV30	TGTGCCTGGAGTGGACAGAGTGAAGGCTACACCTTC	CAWSGQSEGYTF
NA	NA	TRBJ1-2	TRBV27	TGTGCCAGCAGTCTCGAACCGACAGGCCTCTATGGCTACACCTTC	CASSLEPTGLYGYTF
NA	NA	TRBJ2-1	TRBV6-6	TGTGCCAGCAACTCTGACTATGGAGAGCAGTTCTTC	CASNSDYGEQFF
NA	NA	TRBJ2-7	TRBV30	TGTGCCTGGAGCCACAGGCTAAACCCCTACGAGCAGTACTTC	CAWSHRLNPYEQYF
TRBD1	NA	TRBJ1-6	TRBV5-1	TGCGCCAGCAGCCCAGGACAGGGATACTCACCCCTCCACTTT	CASSPGQGYSPLHF
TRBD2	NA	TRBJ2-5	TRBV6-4	TGTGCCAGCAGTCGGAGGACTAGCGGGGGGTACCAAGAGACCCAGTACTTC	CASSRRTSGGYQETQYF
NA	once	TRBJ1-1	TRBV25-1	TGTGCCAGCAAGCTAGAGACCAAAAAGAACACTGAAGCTTTCTTT	CASKLETKKNTEAFF
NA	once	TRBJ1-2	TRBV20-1	TGCAGTGCTAGAGGCATCGGGAATAACACCTTC	CSARGIGNNTF
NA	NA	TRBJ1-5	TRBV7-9	TGTGCCAGCAGCTTAGGAAAACAGGGTTTTGGCAATCAGCCCCAGCATTTT	CASSLGKQGFGNQPQHF
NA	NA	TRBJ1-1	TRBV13	TGTGCCAGCAGCTTAGGCACGGTGTGGAACACTGAAGCTTTCTTT	CASSLGTVWNTEAFF
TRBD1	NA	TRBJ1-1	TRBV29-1	TGCAGCGAGATTTACCCGGGGATAGGGGGCACAAGGACTTCCATGAACACTGAAGCTTTCTTT	CSEIYPGIGGTRTSMNTEAFF
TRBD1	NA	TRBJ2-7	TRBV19	TGTGCCAGTGAACAGGGGTACGAGCAGTACTTC	CASEQGYEQYF
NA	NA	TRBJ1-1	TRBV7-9	TGTGCCAGCAGTTCAGGGCTCACTGAAGCTTTCTTT	CASSSGLTEAFF
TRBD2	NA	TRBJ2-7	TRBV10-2	TGCGCCAGTACTAGCGGGAGGAGCTCCTACGAGCAGTACTTC	CASTSGRSSYEQYF
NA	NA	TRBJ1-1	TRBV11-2	TGTGCCAGCAGCTTAGGAGGGGGGGGGCCCGAGCGGTATGAAGCTTTCTTT	CASSLGGGGPERYEAFF
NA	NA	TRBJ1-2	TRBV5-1	TGCGCCAGCAGCTTAGGAGGCCAGACCCACTTC	CASSLGGQTHF
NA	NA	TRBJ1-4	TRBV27	TGTGCCAGCAGTGGGGGGATTGGGAATGAAAAACTGTTTTTT	CASSGGIGNEKLFF
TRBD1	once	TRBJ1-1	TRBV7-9	TGTGCCAGCAGCTCCCGGGACAGGGAAGGAAACACTGAAGCTTTCTTT	CASSSRDREGNTEAFF
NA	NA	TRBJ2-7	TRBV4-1	TGCGCCAGCAGCCAAGATGAGGGGCGGGGATACGAGCAGTACTTC	CASSQDEGRGYEQYF
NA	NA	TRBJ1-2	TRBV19	TGTGCCAGTACCCTCCGGAGTAACTATGGCTACACCTTC	CASTLRSNYGYTF